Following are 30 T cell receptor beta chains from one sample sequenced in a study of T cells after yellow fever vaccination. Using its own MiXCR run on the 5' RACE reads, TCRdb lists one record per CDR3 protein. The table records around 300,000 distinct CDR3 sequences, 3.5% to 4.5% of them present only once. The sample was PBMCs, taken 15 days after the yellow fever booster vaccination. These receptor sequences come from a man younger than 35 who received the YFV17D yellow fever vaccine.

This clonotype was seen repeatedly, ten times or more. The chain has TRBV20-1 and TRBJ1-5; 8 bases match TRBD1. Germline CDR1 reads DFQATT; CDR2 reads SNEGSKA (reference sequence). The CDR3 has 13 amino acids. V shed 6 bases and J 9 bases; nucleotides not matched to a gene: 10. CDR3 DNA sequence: TGCAGTGCCTCCCCAGGGGGCTTGGTGCCCCAGCATTTT. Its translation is CSASPGGLVPQHF.

CDR3 sequence reads: CSASGGNEQFF. In DNA, the CDR3 is TGCAGTGCTAGCGGGGGGAATGAGCAGTTCTTC. The rearrangement links TRBV20-1 to TRBJ2-1; TRBD2 aligns across 7 bases. The ends lost 3 bases at V and 7 bases at J; junction bases unmatched: 0. In germline, CDR1 is DFQATT, CDR2 SNEGSKA (reference sequence). The CDR3 contains 11 residues.

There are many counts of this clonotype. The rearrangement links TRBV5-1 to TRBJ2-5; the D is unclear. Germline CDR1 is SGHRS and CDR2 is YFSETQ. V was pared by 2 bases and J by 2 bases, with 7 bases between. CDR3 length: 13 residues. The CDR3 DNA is TGCGCCAGCAGCTTCTCCGAGCAAGAGACCCAGTACTTC. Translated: CASSFSEQETQYF.

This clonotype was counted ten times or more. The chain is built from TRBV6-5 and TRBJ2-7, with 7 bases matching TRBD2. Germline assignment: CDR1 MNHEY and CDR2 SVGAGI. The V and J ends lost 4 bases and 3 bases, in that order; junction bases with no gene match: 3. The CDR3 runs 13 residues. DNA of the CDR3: TGTGCCAGCAGTTTGACTAGCTTCTACGAGCAGTACTTC. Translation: CASSLTSFYEQYF.

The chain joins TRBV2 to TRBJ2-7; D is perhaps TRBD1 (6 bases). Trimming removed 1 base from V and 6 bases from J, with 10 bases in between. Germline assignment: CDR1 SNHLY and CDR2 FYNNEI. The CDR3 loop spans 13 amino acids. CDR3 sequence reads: CASSEVAGVEQYV. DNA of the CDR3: TGTGCCAGCAGTGAAGTTGCAGGGGTCGAGCAGTACGTC.

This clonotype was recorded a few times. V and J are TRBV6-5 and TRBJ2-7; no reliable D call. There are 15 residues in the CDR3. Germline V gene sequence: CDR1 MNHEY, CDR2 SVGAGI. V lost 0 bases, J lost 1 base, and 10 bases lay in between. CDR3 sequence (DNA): TGTGCCAGCAGTTACTCGGAGCCGCCATCCTACGAGCAGTACTTC. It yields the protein CASSYSEPPSYEQYF.

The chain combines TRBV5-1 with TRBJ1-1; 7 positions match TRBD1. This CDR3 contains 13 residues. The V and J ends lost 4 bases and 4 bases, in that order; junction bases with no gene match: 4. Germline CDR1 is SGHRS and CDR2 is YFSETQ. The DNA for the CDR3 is TGCGCCAGCAGCCGCCGGGACAGCACTGAAGCTTTCTTT. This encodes CASSRRDSTEAFF.

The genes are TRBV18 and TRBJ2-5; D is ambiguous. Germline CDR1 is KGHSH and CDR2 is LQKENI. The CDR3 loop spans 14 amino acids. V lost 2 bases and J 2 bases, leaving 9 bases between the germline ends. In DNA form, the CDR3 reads TGTGCCAGCTCACCAGGGAATAGGCAAGAGACCCAGTACTTC. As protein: CASSPGNRQETQYF.

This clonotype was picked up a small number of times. DNA for the CDR3: TGCGCCAGCAGCCAGGACCCCGGTAATGGAAACACCATATATTTT. As protein: CASSQDPGNGNTIYF. The chain links TRBV4-1 to TRBJ1-3; D unresolved. Trimming shortened V by 3 bases and J by 3 bases, and 12 bases separated the two germline ends. This CDR3 contains 15 residues. From germline, CDR1 is MGHRA and CDR2 YSYEKL.

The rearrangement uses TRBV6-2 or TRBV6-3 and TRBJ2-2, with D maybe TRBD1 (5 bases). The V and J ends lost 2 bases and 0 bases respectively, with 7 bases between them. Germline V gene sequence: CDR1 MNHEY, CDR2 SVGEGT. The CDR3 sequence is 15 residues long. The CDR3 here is CASSYGRANTGELFF. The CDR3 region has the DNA TGTGCCAGCAGTTACGGCAGGGCGAACACCGGGGAGCTGTTTTTT.

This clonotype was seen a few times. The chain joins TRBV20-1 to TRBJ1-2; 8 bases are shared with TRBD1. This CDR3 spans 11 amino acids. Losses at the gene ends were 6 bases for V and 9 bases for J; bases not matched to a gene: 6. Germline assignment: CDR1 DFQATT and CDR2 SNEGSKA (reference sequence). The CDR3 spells CSAPRQGSYTF. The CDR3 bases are TGCAGTGCGCCGCGACAGGGGAGCTACACCTTC.

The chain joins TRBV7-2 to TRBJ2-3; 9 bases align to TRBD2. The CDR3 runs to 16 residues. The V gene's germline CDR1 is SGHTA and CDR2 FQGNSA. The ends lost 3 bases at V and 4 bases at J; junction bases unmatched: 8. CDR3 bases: TGTGCCAGCAGCTTCCTAGCGGGGCCAATGCCAGATACGCAGTATTTT. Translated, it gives CASSFLAGPMPDTQYF.

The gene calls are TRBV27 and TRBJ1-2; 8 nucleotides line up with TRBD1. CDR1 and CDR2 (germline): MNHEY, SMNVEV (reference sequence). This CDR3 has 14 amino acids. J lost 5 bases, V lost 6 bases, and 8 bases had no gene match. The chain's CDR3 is CASRPGQAPYGYTF. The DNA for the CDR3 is TGTGCCAGCAGACCGGGACAGGCCCCTTATGGCTACACCTTC.

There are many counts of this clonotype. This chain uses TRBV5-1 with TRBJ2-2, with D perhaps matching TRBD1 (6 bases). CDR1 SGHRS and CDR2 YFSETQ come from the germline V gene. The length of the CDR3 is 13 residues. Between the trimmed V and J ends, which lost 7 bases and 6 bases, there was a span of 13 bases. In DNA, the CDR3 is TGCGCCAGCTGCATACAGGGCCCCGGGGAGCTGTTTTTT. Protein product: CASCIQGPGELFF.

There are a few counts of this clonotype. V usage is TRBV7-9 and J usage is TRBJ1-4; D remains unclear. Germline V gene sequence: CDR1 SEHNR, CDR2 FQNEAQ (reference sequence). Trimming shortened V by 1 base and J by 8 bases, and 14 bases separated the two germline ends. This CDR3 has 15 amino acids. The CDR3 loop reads CASSLGAQQREKLFF. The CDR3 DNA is TGTGCCAGCAGCTTAGGAGCGCAGCAGAGGGAAAAACTGTTTTTT.

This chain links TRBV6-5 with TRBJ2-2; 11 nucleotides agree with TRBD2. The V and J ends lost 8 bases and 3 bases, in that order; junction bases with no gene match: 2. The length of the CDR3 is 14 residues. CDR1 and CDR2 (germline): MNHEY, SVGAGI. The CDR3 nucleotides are TGTGCCAGCGGGGGACTAGCGGACACCGGGGAGCTGTTTTTT. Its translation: CASGGLADTGELFF.

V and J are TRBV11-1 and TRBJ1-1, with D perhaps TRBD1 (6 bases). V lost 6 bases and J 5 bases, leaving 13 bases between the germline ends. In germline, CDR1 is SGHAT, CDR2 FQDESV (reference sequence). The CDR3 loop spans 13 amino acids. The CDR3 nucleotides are TGTGCCAGCAGATCCGAGGGGGGAACTGAAGCTTTCTTT. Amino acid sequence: CASRSEGGTEAFF.

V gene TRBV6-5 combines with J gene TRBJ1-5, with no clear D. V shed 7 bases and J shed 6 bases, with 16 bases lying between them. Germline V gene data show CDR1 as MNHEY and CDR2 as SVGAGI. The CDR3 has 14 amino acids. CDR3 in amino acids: CASMPGISAQPQHF. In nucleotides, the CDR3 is TGTGCCAGCATGCCGGGGATCTCAGCTCAGCCCCAGCATTTT.

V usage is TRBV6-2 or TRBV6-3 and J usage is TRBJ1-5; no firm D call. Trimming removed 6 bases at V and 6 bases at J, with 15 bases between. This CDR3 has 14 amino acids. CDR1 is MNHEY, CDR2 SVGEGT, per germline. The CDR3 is CASSKSGPGQPQHF. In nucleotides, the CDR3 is TGTGCCAGCAGCAAGTCTGGGCCCGGTCAGCCCCAGCATTTT.

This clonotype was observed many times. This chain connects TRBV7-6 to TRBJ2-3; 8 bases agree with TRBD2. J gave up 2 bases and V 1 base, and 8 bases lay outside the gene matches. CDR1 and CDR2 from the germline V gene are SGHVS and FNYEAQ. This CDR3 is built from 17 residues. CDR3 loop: CASSLGLAGSTTDTQYF. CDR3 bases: TGTGCCAGCAGCTTAGGGCTAGCGGGTTCCACCACAGATACGCAGTATTTT.

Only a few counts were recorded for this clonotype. In nucleotides, the CDR3 is TGTGCCAGCAGTCGGGACGGTCTTAACTATGGCTACACCTTC. Amino acids: CASSRDGLNYGYTF. This rearrangement joins TRBV7-9 to TRBJ1-2; TRBD1 might be the D (5 bases). The ends were cut back, 6 bases at V and 1 base at J, with 12 bases in the middle. The CDR3 has 14 amino acids. The germline gives CDR1 SEHNR, CDR2 FQNEAQ (reference sequence).

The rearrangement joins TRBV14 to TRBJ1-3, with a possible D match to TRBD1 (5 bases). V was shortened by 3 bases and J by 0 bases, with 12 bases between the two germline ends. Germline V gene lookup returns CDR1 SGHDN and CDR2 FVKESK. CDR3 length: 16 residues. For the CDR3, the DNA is TGTGCCAGCAGCCACAGGGCTCCCCTCTCTGGAAACACCATATATTTT. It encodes CASSHRAPLSGNTIYF.

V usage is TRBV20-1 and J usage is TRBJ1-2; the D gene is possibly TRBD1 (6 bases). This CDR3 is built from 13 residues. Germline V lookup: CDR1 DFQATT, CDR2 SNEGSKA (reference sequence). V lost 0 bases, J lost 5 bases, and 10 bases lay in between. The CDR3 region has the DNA TGCAGTGCTAGAGAAGGACAGATTTATGGCTACACCTTC. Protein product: CSAREGQIYGYTF.

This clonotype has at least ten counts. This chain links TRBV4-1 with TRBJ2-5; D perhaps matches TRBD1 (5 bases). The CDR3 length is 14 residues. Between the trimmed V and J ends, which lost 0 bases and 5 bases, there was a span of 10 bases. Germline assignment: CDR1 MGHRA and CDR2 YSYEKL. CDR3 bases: TGCGCCAGCAGCCAAGAAAGGGGCGTGGAGACCCAGTACTTC. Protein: CASSQERGVETQYF.

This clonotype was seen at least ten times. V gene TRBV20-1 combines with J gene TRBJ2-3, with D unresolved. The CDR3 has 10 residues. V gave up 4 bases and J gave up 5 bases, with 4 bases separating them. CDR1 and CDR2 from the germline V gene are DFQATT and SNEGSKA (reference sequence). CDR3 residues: CSAIRDTQYF. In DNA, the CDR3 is TGCAGTGCTATAAGAGATACGCAGTATTTT.

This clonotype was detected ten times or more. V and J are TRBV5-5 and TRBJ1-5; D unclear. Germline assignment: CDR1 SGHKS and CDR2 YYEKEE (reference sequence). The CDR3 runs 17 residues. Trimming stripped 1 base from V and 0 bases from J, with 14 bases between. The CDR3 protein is CASSLRLGKYSNQPQHF. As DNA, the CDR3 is TGTGCCAGCAGCTTGAGGCTCGGGAAATATAGCAATCAGCCCCAGCATTTT. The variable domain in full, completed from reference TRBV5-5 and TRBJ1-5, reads DAGVTQSPTHLIKTRGQQVTLRCSPISGHKSVSWYQQVLGQGPQFIFQYYEKEERGRGNFPDRFSARQFPNYSSELNVNALLLGDSALYLCASSLRLGKYSNQPQHFGDGTRLSIL.

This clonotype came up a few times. CDR3: CASSTTGYAQPQHF. In nucleotides, the CDR3 is TGTGCCAGCAGTACCACGGGGTATGCCCAGCCCCAGCATTTT. The chain links TRBV7-2 to TRBJ1-5; no firm D call. The V end was cut by 6 bases, the J end by 7 bases, with 16 bases between. The CDR3 consists of 14 residues. Germline lookup yields CDR1 SGHTA and CDR2 FQGNSA.

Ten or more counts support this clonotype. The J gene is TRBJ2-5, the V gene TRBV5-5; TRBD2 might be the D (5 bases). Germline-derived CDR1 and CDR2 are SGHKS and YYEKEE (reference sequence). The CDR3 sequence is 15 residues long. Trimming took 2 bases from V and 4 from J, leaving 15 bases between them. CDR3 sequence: CASSFEGPLRETQYF. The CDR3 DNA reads TGTGCCAGCAGCTTCGAGGGCCCCCTGCGAGAGACCCAGTACTTC.

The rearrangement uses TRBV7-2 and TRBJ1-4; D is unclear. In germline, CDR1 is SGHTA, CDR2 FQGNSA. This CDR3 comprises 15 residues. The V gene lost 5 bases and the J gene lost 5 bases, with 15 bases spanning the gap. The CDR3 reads CASSPGPLENEKLFF. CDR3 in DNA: TGTGCCAGCAGCCCTGGCCCCTTGGAGAATGAAAAACTGTTTTTT.

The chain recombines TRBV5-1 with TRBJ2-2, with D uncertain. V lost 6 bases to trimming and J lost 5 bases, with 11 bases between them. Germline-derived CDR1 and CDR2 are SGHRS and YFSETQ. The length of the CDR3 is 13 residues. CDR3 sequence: CASMMWGTGELFF. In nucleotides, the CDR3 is TGCGCCAGCATGATGTGGGGAACCGGGGAGCTGTTTTTT.